Included here is one T cell receptor beta chain sequence, with context. J gave up 6 bases and V 3 bases, and 10 bases lay outside the gene matches. The CDR3 has 16 residues. Germline loops: CDR1 MNHEY, CDR2 SMNVEV (reference sequence). The data are from a study of cytomegalovirus exposure and HLA in healthy donors. The study ran its PCR with 60 Vbeta and 13 Jbeta primers. This table comes from immunoSEQ multiplex PCR, and its TCRdb copy is limited to in-frame clones, with some not included. The data contain about 150,000 clones, 65% to 75% of them singletons. This chain connects TRBV27 to TRBJ2-1; 8 nucleotides line up with TRBD1. This TCR was sampled from a man between 18 and 29 years old in good health and CMV-seronegative. Material: PBMCs. CDR3 amino acids: CASSFSPGTGINEQFF. CDR3 coding DNA: TGTGCCAGCAGTTTTTCCCCGGGGACAGGAATCAATGAGCAGTTCTTC.